The present entry profiles one T cell receptor beta chain with its context. Antigen: not known. The data were taken from a study of cytomegalovirus exposure and HLA in healthy donors. Overall study context: The 120 or so validation repertoires were produced on the same platform as the 650 or so repertoires of the first cohort. This was reported in a later analysis. Study outcomes and limitations: About 180 TCR beta chains were listed as cytomegalovirus-associated. Later, an analysis found that TCR clusters from the first cohort tended to co-occur in the 120 or so validation repertoires.

In germline, CDR1 is LNHDA, CDR2 SQIVND (reference sequence). V was trimmed by 6 bases and J by 3 bases, leaving 14 bases between them. This CDR3 comprises 14 residues. The data were produced by immunoSEQ multiplex PCR, yet TCRdb's version contains in-frame clones alone and is incomplete. The sample lists around 150,000 clones; roughly 90% were seen once. The sequenced sample consisted of PBMCs. The chain is built from TRBV19 and TRBJ1-2; no firm D call. The sequence derives from a woman aged 25 to 39 in good health and CMV-seronegative. In nucleotides, the CDR3 is TGTGCCAGTAGCCGCTCCGGCCCCGACTATGGCTACACCTTC. Protein: CASSRSGPDYGYTF.